Presented here are 16 T cell receptor beta chains from one specimen sequenced in a study of blood T cell repertoires in COVID-19. Here immunoSEQ multiplex PCR was the method, and the copy in TCRdb shows in-frame clones only, minus some. The data show approximately 170,000 clones, roughly 84% seen once. Specimen: peripheral blood. The receptor set was obtained from a woman at least 80 years old with active or convalescent COVID-19.

This clone has a single count. The chain joins TRBV3-1 (or the pseudogene TRBV3-2) to TRBJ2-3; the D gene is possibly TRBD2 (6 bases). The germline CDR1 and CDR2 sequences are LGHDT and YNNKEL (reference sequence). This CDR3 contains 18 residues. V lost 3 bases to trimming and J lost 0 bases, with 19 bases between them. The CDR3: CASSQVFRRGPSTDTQYF. CDR3 DNA: TGTGCCAGCAGCCAGGTTTTCCGGCGGGGTCCTAGCACAGATACGCAGTATTTT.

This sequence joins TRBV9 and TRBJ1-6; 10 bases are a match to TRBD1. The CDR3 extends over 16 amino acids. Germline V gives CDR1 SGDLS, CDR2 YYNGEE. The J segment lost 7 bases and the V segment lost 3 bases, leaving 7 bases of the junction unmatched. CDR3 nucleotide sequence: TGTGCCAGCAGCGAAGCCGGGACAGGGGCGAATTCACCCCTCCACTTT. Residues: CASSEAGTGANSPLHF.

This chain connects TRBV2 to TRBJ2-3; 7 bases fit TRBD2. Trimming cost V 6 bases and J 1 base; bases outside gene matches: 4. The CDR3 is 14 amino acids. Germline lookup yields CDR1 SNHLY and CDR2 FYNNEI. The chain's CDR3 is CASRRAGGTDTQYF. Here the CDR3 DNA reads TGTGCCAGCAGGAGGGCGGGAGGCACAGATACGCAGTATTTT. The variable domain in full, completed from reference TRBV2 and TRBJ2-3, reads EPEVTQTPSHQVTQMGQEVILRCVPISNHLYFYWYRQILGQKVEFLVSFYNNEISEKSEIFDDQFSVERPDGSNFTLKIRSTKLEDSAMYFCASRRAGGTDTQYFGPGTRLTVL.

This clone was seen a few times. This chain uses TRBV3-1 (or the pseudogene TRBV3-2) with TRBJ1-2; 7 positions agree with TRBD1. The CDR3 extends over 16 amino acids. Germline lookup yields CDR1 LGHDT and CDR2 YNNKEL (reference sequence). V shed 5 bases and J 4 bases; nucleotides not matched to a gene: 13. CDR3 in amino acids: CASSERWDSLTYGYTF. CDR3 in DNA: TGTGCCAGCAGCGAACGATGGGACAGTCTAACCTATGGCTACACCTTC.

CDR3 protein: CASSFRGAAGNTIYF. In DNA, the CDR3 is TGTGCCAGCAGCTTCCGGGGGGCTGCTGGAAACACCATATATTTT. V gene TRBV5-4 combines with J gene TRBJ1-3; TRBD1 might be the D (6 bases). V lost 2 bases to trimming and J lost 2 bases, with 11 bases between them. CDR3 length equals 15 residues. Germline CDR1 SGHNT, CDR2 YYREEE (reference sequence).

In this sample, this clone turned up a few times. The chain links TRBV9 to TRBJ2-1; 10 nucleotides agree with TRBD1. Germline V lookup: CDR1 SGDLS, CDR2 YYNGEE. With V trimmed by 3 bases and J by 9 bases, 9 bases remained unmatched. This CDR3 comprises 15 residues. The chain's CDR3 is CASSAAGTGVGEQFF. In nucleotides, the CDR3 is TGTGCCAGCAGCGCCGCCGGGACAGGGGTCGGTGAGCAGTTCTTC. The complete variable domain, with remaining parts taken from reference TRBV9 and TRBJ2-1, reads DSGVTQTPKHLITATGQRVTLRCSPRSGDLSVYWYQQSLDQGLQFLIQYYNGEERAKGNILERFSAQQFPDLHSELNLSSLELGDSALYFCASSAAGTGVGEQFFGPGTRLTVL.

The V call is TRBV6-5, the J call TRBJ2-1; TRBD1 aligns across 8 bases. The germline CDR1 and CDR2 sequences are MNHEY and SVGAGI. This CDR3 has 15 residues. The J segment lost 9 bases and the V segment lost 6 bases, leaving 13 bases of the junction unmatched. The CDR3 protein is CASSPRPGGQGEQFF. CDR3 DNA: TGTGCCAGCAGCCCGCGACCGGGCGGACAGGGTGAGCAGTTCTTC.

The chain joins TRBV20-1 to TRBJ1-1; D possibly corresponds to TRBD1 (5 bases). Germline CDR1 reads DFQATT; CDR2 reads SNEGSKA (reference sequence). Trimming cost V 5 bases and J 7 bases, with 11 bases left between them. CDR3 length: 11 amino acids. CDR3 bases: TGCAGTGCTGGTGGGGGACTTGAAGCTTTCTTT. Translation: CSAGGGLEAFF.

The chain couples TRBV5-1 to TRBJ2-1; D possibly corresponds to TRBD2 (5 bases). The CDR3 runs 15 residues. The germline V gene encodes CDR1 SGHRS and CDR2 YFSETQ. V was cut by 0 bases and J by 8 bases, with 15 bases left in between. The CDR3 protein is CASSLEGVPGDEQFF. The CDR3 DNA reads as TGCGCCAGCAGCTTGGAGGGAGTCCCAGGTGATGAGCAGTTCTTC.

The V gene is TRBV5-1, the J gene TRBJ1-6, with 8 bases lining up with TRBD1. Germline V lookup: CDR1 SGHRS, CDR2 YFSETQ. J gave up 5 bases and V 2 bases, and 6 bases lay outside the gene matches. CDR3 size: 16 residues. CDR3: CASSFGQGGNNSPLHF. The CDR3 DNA sequence: TGCGCCAGCAGCTTTGGACAGGGTGGGAATAATTCACCCCTCCACTTT.

The rearrangement links TRBV9 to TRBJ2-7, with D possibly TRBD2 on 5 matching bases. The CDR3 consists of 17 residues. The V gene's germline CDR1 is SGDLS and CDR2 YYNGEE. The V gene lost 0 bases and the J gene lost 5 bases, with 21 bases spanning the gap. CDR3 sequence: CASSVGPPGSPPHEQYF. The CDR3 DNA reads as TGTGCCAGCAGCGTAGGCCCCCCGGGGAGCCCCCCCCACGAGCAGTACTTC.

This rearrangement joins TRBV9 to TRBJ1-1, with 8 bases aligning to TRBD1. CDR1 and CDR2 (germline): SGDLS, YYNGEE. CDR3 length: 15 amino acids. V was pared by 0 bases and J by 6 bases, with 7 bases of the junction left unmatched. CDR3 bases: TGTGCCAGCAGCGTAGTTACAGGGGGATTTGCTGAAGCTTTCTTT. This encodes CASSVVTGGFAEAFF.

V gene TRBV9 combines with J gene TRBJ2-7; 7 bases align to TRBD2. Germline CDR1 is SGDLS and CDR2 is YYNGEE. V lost 0 bases, J lost 7 bases, and 7 bases stayed unmatched. The CDR3 covers 14 residues. The DNA for the CDR3 is TGTGCCAGCAGCGTAGCGGGAGGACCGGGAGAGCAGTACTTC. Its translation: CASSVAGGPGEQYF.

The rearrangement uses TRBV10-1 and TRBJ2-1, with a possible D match to TRBD2 (5 bases). The CDR3 has 16 amino acids. V dropped 4 bases and J dropped 7 bases, with 20 bases sitting between them. Germline CDR1 is WNHNN and CDR2 is SYGVQD (reference sequence). The CDR3 protein is CASSVSSASPLNEQFF. The CDR3, as DNA: TGCGCCAGCAGTGTATCCAGTGCTAGCCCCCTTAATGAGCAGTTCTTC.

The chain joins TRBV19 to TRBJ1-2, with a tentative D call TRBD1 (6 bases). The germline V gene has CDR1 LNHDA and CDR2 SQIVND (reference sequence). The CDR3 extends over 14 amino acids. V lost 10 bases and J 0 bases, leaving 15 bases between the germline ends. This CDR3 reads CATLRTAANYGYTF. The CDR3 DNA reads as TGTGCCACCCTACGGACAGCAGCTAACTATGGCTACACCTTC.

The V and J genes are TRBV12-3 or TRBV12-4 and TRBJ1-1; no clear D. V lost 4 bases and J 1 base, leaving 7 bases between the germline ends. CDR3 length: 13 residues. This CDR3 is CASSSSGNTEAFF. The CDR3 DNA follows: TGTGCCAGCAGTTCCTCAGGGAACACTGAAGCTTTCTTT.